A single TCR beta chain is shown here with its context. This entry is derived from a study of blood T cell repertoires in COVID-19. The data were produced by immunoSEQ multiplex PCR, yet TCRdb's version contains in-frame clones alone and is incomplete. The sample lists 300,000 to 400,000 clones, approximately 88% seen once, with approximately 1% in the top ten. Trimming took 1 base from V and 5 from J; bases not matched to a gene: 5. CDR3 length equals 15 residues. Germline CDR1 and CDR2: KGHSH and LQKENI. Sample: PBMCs or T cells enriched from blood (not recorded which). The TCR was taken from a woman under 40 with acute COVID-19. The chain combines TRBV18 with TRBJ1-5; 7 nucleotides agree with TRBD1. DNA for the CDR3: TGTGCCAGCTCACCACTTGGAGACAGGGATCAGCCCCAGCATTTT. Encoded protein: CASSPLGDRDQPQHF.